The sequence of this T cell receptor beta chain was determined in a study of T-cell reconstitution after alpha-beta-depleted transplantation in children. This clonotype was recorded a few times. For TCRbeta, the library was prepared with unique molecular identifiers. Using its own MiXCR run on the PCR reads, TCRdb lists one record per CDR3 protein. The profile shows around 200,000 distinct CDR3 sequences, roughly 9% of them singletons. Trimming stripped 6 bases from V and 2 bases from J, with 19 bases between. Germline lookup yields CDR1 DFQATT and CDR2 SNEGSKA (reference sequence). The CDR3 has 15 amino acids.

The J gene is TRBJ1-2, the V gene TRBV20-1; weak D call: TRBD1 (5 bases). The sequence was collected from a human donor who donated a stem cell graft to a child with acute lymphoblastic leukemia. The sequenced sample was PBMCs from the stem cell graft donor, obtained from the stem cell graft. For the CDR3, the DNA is TGCAGTGCGCTCTTGACGAACAGGCAAAACTATGGCTACACCTTC. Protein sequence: CSALLTNRQNYGYTF.